The 29 T cell receptor beta chains reported below all come from one sample, sequenced in a study of T cells after yellow fever vaccination. TCRdb re-analysed the 5' RACE reads in MiXCR, keeping a single row per CDR3 protein. Here the sample spans 200,000 to 300,000 distinct CDR3 sequences, roughly 13% being singletons. Source: CD4+ T cells sorted from PBMCs, taken 45 days after the yellow fever booster vaccination. Receptors originate from a man under 40 who received the YFV17D yellow fever vaccine.

The chain joins TRBV12-3 or TRBV12-4 to TRBJ2-7; D possibly matches TRBD1 or TRBD2 (5 bases each). CDR3 size: 17 residues. V lost 5 bases and J lost 2, with 22 bases in between. This CDR3 reads CASSQIQEAAGPYEQYF. Here the CDR3 DNA reads TGTGCCAGCAGTCAAATACAGGAGGCGGCAGGCCCCTACGAGCAGTACTTC.

This clonotype was picked up a small number of times. The chain joins TRBV5-6 to TRBJ2-5, with TRBD1 matching 7 bases. With V trimmed by 3 bases and J by 11 bases, 7 bases remained unmatched. The CDR3 is 12 amino acids. Germline CDR1 and CDR2: SGHDT and YYEEEE. The CDR3 here is CASSSSPGQQYF. CDR3 DNA sequence: TGTGCCAGCAGCTCCTCTCCGGGACAGCAGTACTTC.

The rearrangement links TRBV20-1 to TRBJ1-4; 7 positions match TRBD1. Trimming removed 3 bases from V and 3 bases from J; junction bases left unmatched: 4. The germline gives CDR1 DFQATT, CDR2 SNEGSKA (reference sequence). CDR3 length: 14 amino acids. The CDR3 DNA reads TGCAGTGCTAGCCGCGGGACAGCTAATGAAAAACTGTTTTTT. Its protein product is CSASRGTANEKLFF.

The rearrangement links TRBV5-1 to TRBJ2-3; 7 nucleotides line up with TRBD2. The CDR3 loop spans 13 amino acids. The germline gives CDR1 SGHRS, CDR2 YFSETQ. The V segment lost 4 bases and the J segment 6 bases; nucleotides outside the gene matches: 5. The CDR3 reads CASSPLLADTQYF. CDR3 coding DNA: TGCGCCAGCAGCCCCCTACTAGCGGATACGCAGTATTTT.

This chain's CDR3 is CASRKGETQYF. The DNA for the CDR3 is TGTGCCAGCAGAAAGGGGGAGACCCAGTACTTC. This chain links TRBV7-2 with TRBJ2-5, with TRBD1 as a possible D gene (5 bases). This CDR3 region has 11 residues. CDR1 is SGHTA and CDR2 is FQGNSA in the germline V gene. Deletions cut 6 bases from V and 5 bases from J, with 7 bases between.

This sequence joins TRBV20-1 and TRBJ2-2; no clear D gene. Germline values: CDR1 DFQATT, CDR2 SNEGSKA (reference sequence). V was pared by 2 bases and J by 6 bases, with 4 bases between. The CDR3 has 11 amino acids. DNA of the CDR3: TGCAGTGCTAGACGGGCCGGGGAGCTGTTTTTT. Residues: CSARRAGELFF.

This chain uses TRBV20-1 with TRBJ2-1; D gene uncertain. The CDR3 totals 13 residues. From germline, CDR1 is DFQATT and CDR2 SNEGSKA (reference sequence). Trimming took 7 bases from V and 5 from J, leaving 15 bases between them. CDR3: CSGWSGNHNEQFF. The CDR3 nucleotides are TGCAGTGGGTGGTCTGGGAATCACAATGAGCAGTTCTTC.

V usage is TRBV20-1 and J usage is TRBJ1-2, with D perhaps TRBD1 (5 bases). CDR1 and CDR2 from the germline V gene are DFQATT and SNEGSKA (reference sequence). The CDR3 length is 13 residues. V was pared by 0 bases and J by 5 bases, with 10 bases between. The CDR3 reads CSAREGPGYGYTF. In nucleotides, the CDR3 is TGCAGTGCTAGAGAGGGGCCGGGGTATGGCTACACCTTC.

The chain employs TRBV20-1 and TRBJ2-7, with 10 bases identical to TRBD1. Per the germline V gene, CDR1 is DFQATT and CDR2 is SNEGSKA (reference sequence). The CDR3 contains 14 residues. Trimming took 5 bases from V and 5 from J; bases not matched to a gene: 9. The CDR3 DNA is TGCAGTGCTCCAAGACAGGGGGCGCTTGACGAGCAGTACTTC. This encodes CSAPRQGALDEQYF.

The chain joins TRBV5-1 to TRBJ1-5, with D possibly being TRBD1 (5 bases). CDR1 SGHRS and CDR2 YFSETQ come from the germline V gene. CDR3 length: 15 residues. The V end was cut by 2 bases, the J end by 4 bases, with 13 bases between. The CDR3 sequence: CASSFGDDRNQPQHF. The CDR3 DNA reads TGCGCCAGCAGCTTTGGGGACGATCGGAATCAGCCCCAGCATTTT.

This clonotype was found a few times. The rearrangement links TRBV20-1 to TRBJ2-7; D not certain. V lost 4 bases and J lost 2, with 6 bases in between. The CDR3 extends over 11 amino acids. Per the germline V gene, CDR1 is DFQATT and CDR2 is SNEGSKA (reference sequence). CDR3 sequence: CSAIGPYEQYF. CDR3 DNA: TGCAGTGCTATAGGACCCTACGAGCAGTACTTC.

This clonotype has at least ten counts. This chain links TRBV18 with TRBJ2-2, with a tentative D call TRBD2 (5 bases). With 0 bases removed from V and 4 bases from J, the gap between germline ends came to 6 bases. The CDR3 consists of 14 residues. CDR1 KGHSH and CDR2 LQKENI come from the germline V gene. DNA for the CDR3: TGTGCCAGCTCACCACCGCGGGTCACCGGGGAGCTGTTTTTT. Protein sequence: CASSPPRVTGELFF.

The chain recombines TRBV5-1 with TRBJ2-3, with 8 bases lining up with TRBD2. Germline V CDR1 and CDR2: SGHRS, YFSETQ. V was pared by 0 bases and J by 5 bases, with 5 bases of the junction left unmatched. This CDR3 is 15 amino acids long. The CDR3 DNA sequence: TGCGCCAGCAGCTTGGTAGCTAGCGGGTTAGATACGCAGTATTTT. It yields the protein CASSLVASGLDTQYF.

V and J are TRBV7-9 and TRBJ2-7, with D possibly TRBD1 on 6 matching bases. This CDR3 has 14 amino acids. V lost 4 bases to trimming and J lost 4 bases, with 14 bases between them. CDR1 is SEHNR and CDR2 is FQNEAQ in the germline V gene (reference sequence). CDR3 sequence: CASSSRDTDYEQYF. For the CDR3, the DNA is TGTGCCAGCAGCTCCCGGGACACGGATTACGAGCAGTACTTC.

This clonotype was seen a few times. The chain has TRBV5-1 and TRBJ2-5, with a possible D match to TRBD2 (6 bases). Trimming pared 0 bases from V and 3 bases from J, leaving 12 bases between. The CDR3 contains 15 residues. Germline CDR1 and CDR2: SGHRS and YFSETQ. CDR3 protein: CASSLVSGLKETQYF. CDR3 nucleotide sequence: TGCGCCAGCAGCTTGGTTTCGGGACTTAAAGAGACCCAGTACTTC.

The gene calls are TRBV7-6 and TRBJ2-3; 11 bases agree with TRBD2. CDR1 is SGHVS, CDR2 FNYEAQ, per germline. The CDR3 consists of 16 residues. The J segment lost 0 bases and the V segment lost 5 bases, leaving 4 bases of the junction unmatched. CDR3 region: CASSQRTSGSTDTQYF. The CDR3 DNA reads as TGTGCCAGCAGCCAGAGGACTAGCGGGAGCACAGATACGCAGTATTTT.

In this sample, this clonotype turned up a few times. The chain links TRBV5-1 to TRBJ2-1; 8 bases agree with TRBD1. V was clipped by 0 bases and J by 3 bases; unmatched bases: 5. Germline CDR1 and CDR2: SGHRS and YFSETQ. The CDR3 spans 16 residues. The DNA of the CDR3 is TGCGCCAGCAGCTTGGAGTTTGGACAGGGCTACAATGAGCAGTTCTTC. This translates into CASSLEFGQGYNEQFF.

This rearrangement joins TRBV20-1 to TRBJ2-3; 7 bases agree with TRBD2. This CDR3 has 13 amino acids. Germline values: CDR1 DFQATT, CDR2 SNEGSKA (reference sequence). Trimming cost V 6 bases and J 1 base; bases outside gene matches: 4. The CDR3 DNA reads TGCAGTGCACCCCGGGGGGGCACAGATACGCAGTATTTT. Translating it yields CSAPRGGTDTQYF.

The chain employs TRBV20-1 and TRBJ1-4, with TRBD1 identical over 7 bases. Germline V gene data show CDR1 as DFQATT and CDR2 as SNEGSKA (reference sequence). The CDR3 spans 14 residues. V trimming: 3 bases; J trimming: 2 bases; junction bases outside the gene matches: 3. CDR3 in DNA: TGCAGTGCTAGTGCGACAGGGACTAATGAAAAACTGTTTTTT. Its translation is CSASATGTNEKLFF.

The CDR3 loop is CSVGLMGSRDRLFF. CDR3 DNA sequence: TGCAGCGTTGGCCTGATGGGTTCGAGGGATCGACTGTTTTTT. The chain recombines TRBV29-1 with TRBJ1-4; unclear D gene. With 4 bases removed from V and 13 bases from J, the gap between germline ends came to 22 bases. The CDR3 has 14 residues. The germline V gene has CDR1 SQVTM and CDR2 ANQGSEA.

This clonotype was seen a handful of times. The rearrangement joins TRBV7-2 to TRBJ2-4, with D possibly matching TRBD2 (5 bases). V lost 4 bases to trimming and J lost 1 base, with 14 bases between them. The CDR3 covers 16 residues. Germline lookup yields CDR1 SGHTA and CDR2 FQGNSA. CDR3 loop: CASSSRATGAKNIQYF. CDR3 in DNA: TGTGCCAGCAGCTCCAGAGCGACGGGGGCCAAAAACATTCAGTACTTC.

V and J are TRBV28 and TRBJ1-5; TRBD1 is a possible D gene (6 bases). Germline-derived CDR1 and CDR2 are MDHEN and SYDVKM. V was pared by 6 bases and J by 5 bases, with 11 bases between. The CDR3 length is 13 residues. The CDR3 reads CASRGTLDQPQHF. DNA of the CDR3: TGTGCCAGCAGGGGGACACTAGATCAGCCCCAGCATTTT.

This clonotype appeared a few times. The rearrangement uses TRBV18 and TRBJ2-3, with D hard to call. Trimming removed 1 base from V and 4 bases from J, with 9 bases in between. Germline-derived CDR1 and CDR2 are KGHSH and LQKENI. The CDR3 covers 14 residues. The CDR3 DNA follows: TGTGCCAGCTCACCACATTCGATGCCAGATACGCAGTATTTT. Encoded protein: CASSPHSMPDTQYF.

The CDR3 reads CASSQITGTRSTGELFF. The CDR3 DNA is TGCGCCAGCAGCCAAATAACCGGGACTAGAAGCACCGGGGAGCTGTTTTTT. The chain recombines TRBV4-3 with TRBJ2-2; 8 bases are a match to TRBD2. Unmatched junction bases numbered 9, after V lost 2 bases and J lost 4 bases. This CDR3 comprises 17 residues. Germline V gene data show CDR1 as LGHNA and CDR2 as YSLEER.

V and J are TRBV12-3 or TRBV12-4 and TRBJ1-5; D may be TRBD1 (5 bases). The CDR3 length is 15 residues. Trimming removed 2 bases from V and 4 bases from J, with 12 bases in between. The CDR3 DNA sequence: TGTGCCAGCAGTTTATCAGGGTTAGATAATCAGCCCCAGCATTTT. Amino acids: CASSLSGLDNQPQHF.

The rearrangement joins TRBV5-1 to TRBJ1-3; TRBD1 agrees at 8 bases. The CDR3 consists of 14 residues. V lost 4 bases to trimming and J lost 2 bases; unmatched junction nucleotides: 2. Germline lookup yields CDR1 SGHRS and CDR2 YFSETQ. This CDR3 is CASSGTGTGNTIYF. CDR3 nucleotides: TGCGCCAGCAGCGGGACAGGAACTGGAAACACCATATATTTT. Looking up the rest from reference TRBV5-1 and TRBJ1-3 gives the full variable domain: KAGVTQTPRYLIKTRGQQVTLSCSPISGHRSVSWYQQTPGQGLQFLFEYFSETQRNKGNFPGRFSGRQFSNSRSEMNVSTLELGDSALYLCASSGTGTGNTIYFGEGSWLTVV.

This clonotype showed up just a few times. The chain employs TRBV20-1 and TRBJ2-3, with 8 bases lining up with TRBD2. Per the germline V gene, CDR1 is DFQATT and CDR2 is SNEGSKA (reference sequence). This CDR3 has 13 residues. Unmatched junction bases numbered 8, after V lost 7 bases and J lost 5 bases. CDR3 in amino acids: CSVNSGTQDTQYF. The CDR3 DNA is TGCAGTGTTAATAGCGGGACCCAAGATACGCAGTATTTT.

The sample holds a few counts of this clonotype. V gene TRBV7-9 combines with J gene TRBJ2-7, with TRBD1 matching over 9 bases. The CDR3 spans 15 residues. Germline V gives CDR1 SEHNR, CDR2 FQNEAQ (reference sequence). After removal of 1 base from V and 4 bases from J, the junction contained 5 bases not matched to a gene. The CDR3 DNA reads TGTGCCAGCAGCTTAGACCGGGACAGGGATTACGAGCAGTACTTC. Protein product: CASSLDRDRDYEQYF.

The chain has TRBV10-2 and TRBJ2-1, with D unresolved. This CDR3 has 12 residues. The V end was cut by 6 bases, the J end by 2 bases, with 5 bases between. The V gene's germline CDR1 is WSHSY and CDR2 SAAADI. For the CDR3, the DNA is TGCGCCAGCAGGATAGCCTACAATGAGCAGTTCTTC. This encodes CASRIAYNEQFF.